Described below is a single TCR beta chain sequence and its context. This receptor's antigen is unknown. No much larger clonotype is one base removed from it; base qualities were not supplied. Using the deep immunoSEQ assay, TCR CDR3 regions were amplified from genomic DNA by multiplex PCR. Extracted genomic DNA from each cell subset was distributed evenly across all wells of several immunoSEQ 96-well plates, and each plate was treated as a replicate. For sorted subsets, roughly 200 ng genomic DNA, equal to tens of thousands of T cell genomes, was loaded into each replicate PCR. The purified libraries were quantified using a Qubit 3.0 fluorometer, sized with a Bioanalyzer 2100, and then quantified again using the KAPA Library Quantification kit. Every immunoSEQ 96-well plate was sequenced on a separate single-read 150-cycle Illumina NextSeq 550 flow cell. As for the original processing: Because only junctional sequences without quality scores were contained in the immunoSEQ output, filtering matching that applied to full-length reads could not be performed. Sequences were annotated with PyIR, a Python wrapper for IgBLAST v1.9, using IMGT germline references to assign V/J genes and CDR3. Reads were removed for weak V/J assignments (E-value above 1e-6), missing CDR3, stop codons, out-of-frame junctions, or ambiguous translated residues. V3J clonotypes were defined by identical inferred V gene, J gene, and CDR3 amino acid sequence. The percentage overlap between two repertoires was calculated by dividing the number of shared unique clonotypes by the size of the smaller repertoire. Richness of each repertoire was evaluated using RTK rarefaction, the Chao1 estimator, and Recon v2.1 estimates of unobserved clonotypes. Generation probabilities for all TCRbeta clonotypes obtained by the gDNA method from four donors were computed using OLGA. TCRdb obtained this table from immuneACCESS and retained in-frame rearrangements with V and J assigned. These tables miss some clones; where compared with another copy, unresolved V genes account for less than half of the shortfall, and the remainder is unexplained. That table furnishes V, J and clone size, whereas the DNA furnished D and trimming. The sample table lists fewer than 850,000 clones, 90% to 98% of them with a count of one. The ten largest account for less than 0.3% of the sample.

CD8 naive samples were obtained by positive selection for CCR7 among CD45RO-negative cells, yielding a CD45RA+CCR7+ population from which TemRA cells were excluded. Healthy HIV-negative adults with no recently reported acute infections or vaccinations were included as donors. Every donor was a Caucasian adult living in Nashville, Tennessee, USA. Blood was collected by leukapheresis, and PBMCs were isolated by Ficoll-Histopaque density gradient centrifugation and then cryopreserved in liquid nitrogen vapor phase. Analytical flow cytometry was used to check the purity and quantity of every magnetically sorted T cell population. Each sorted fraction had its genomic DNA isolated and then quantified by UV absorbance on a Nanodrop 2000c. This sample is part of a study of shared clonotypes between healthy human individuals (dated by TCRdb to the early 2020s). Study-level background: The cohort included three men and a couple of women between 18 and 49 years of age. For each donor, CD4 naive and CD4 memory were each given three plates, CD8 naive was given two plates, and CD8 memory was given one plate. Blood TCR repertoires of roughly five healthy adults were deeply sequenced to estimate repertoire size and the extent of clonotype sharing between individuals. To increase sequencing depth and limit assay-specific biases, TCR repertoire library preparation and sequencing were carried out by different laboratories using diverse techniques. Each donor's leukapheresis produced roughly between roughly 0.94 and 9.5 billion PBMCs.

As encoded in the germline V gene (reference sequence), CDR1 is MNHEY while CDR2 is SMNVEV. From cysteine to phenylalanine, the CDR3 is 14 amino acids long. Only the CDR3 region is kept as DNA, spanning 42 bases read in frame from base 1. V was cut back by 5 bases and J by 0 bases, leaving a gap of 8 bases between them. What the research found in general, with its limitations: The small number of donors limited the genetic and exposure-history diversity represented. Naive subsets generally had larger estimated clonotype richness than memory subsets. Compared with non-shared clonotypes, clonotypes shared by all four sorted-subset donors had higher generation probabilities. Approximately 5% of naive CD4, around 4% of naive CD8, roughly 2.5% of memory CD4, and 0.35% to 0.4% of memory CD8 clonotypes were shared across several donors. Sampling was restricted to blood, and TCR repertoires in tissue are likely to differ from TCR repertoires in blood. Pairwise subsampling indicated that sequencing depth was expected to affect the degree of clonotype sharing among donors. Even with the large sequencing depth, rarefaction of the sorted-subset datasets indicated that sequencing was incomplete.

The TCR comes from a man aged 25 to 40 in good health. Recombination linked TRBV27 to TRBJ2-1; the D gene lacks a confident call. Sequencing was done on a sample of naive CD8+ T cells sorted from blood. According to the study, the label for this sample's cell subset or site signals: CD45RA+CCR7+. At the DNA level, the sequence is TGTGCCAGCAGTGACAACCCCTCCTACAATGAGCAGTTCTTC. Its protein is CASSDNPSYNEQFF.